A selection of T cell receptor beta chains follows, all from one sample in a study of regulatory T cells in long-lasting Graves disease. MiXCR, applied by TCRdb to the multiplex PCR reads, yields one record per CDR3 protein. This table has roughly 510,000 distinct CDR3 sequences, roughly a sixth appearing once. These data also formed part of another study, on T cells in Graves' hyperthyroidism and ophthalmopathy.

Material: peripheral blood mononuclear cells (PBMCs), obtained at new diagnosis, from a patient treated with antithyroid drugs. These receptors were collected from a man younger than 35 with Graves disease. The CDR3 runs from the conserved cysteine through the conserved F or W. Each record gives: clone size, V gene, D gene, J gene, CDR3 protein, CDR3 DNA. A D gene is named only where the DNA matches it firmly. Size is stated for part of the rows, as once, few or many counts, or as a class when the clone is expanded.

>many|TRBV18|.|TRBJ2-1
CASSPAVLLEVF
TGTGCCAGCTCACCAGCAGTACTCCTAGAGGTCTTC
>.|TRBV29-1|TRBD1|TRBJ2-7
CSVTYWGTGGYEQYF
TGCAGCGTTACCTATTGGGGGACAGGCGGCTACGAGCAGTACTTC
>.|TRBV24-1|.|TRBJ2-5
CATSDLIRETQYF
TGTGCCACCAGTGATTTGATACGGGAGACCCAGTACTTC
>many|TRBV6-1|.|TRBJ2-7
CASRSDGEQYF
TGTGCCAGCAGATCCGACGGGGAGCAGTACTTC
>.|TRBV27|.|TRBJ2-1
CASSLSMALNEQFF
TGTGCCAGCAGTTTATCGATGGCCCTCAATGAGCAGTTCTTC
>.|TRBV20-1|TRBD1|TRBJ1-3
CGAPNRGGSGNTIYF
TGCGGTGCTCCAAACAGGGGTGGTTCTGGAAACACCATATATTTT
>.|TRBV5-5|.|TRBJ1-1
CASSLVRRRRTEAFF
TGTGCCAGCAGCTTGGTCCGGAGGCGTCGAACTGAAGCTTTCTTT
>few|TRBV29-1|.|TRBJ2-1
CSVEVDSNEQFF
TGCAGCGTTGAAGTAGACTCCAATGAGCAGTTCTTC
>many|TRBV2|TRBD2|TRBJ2-2
CASSWREEIGELFF
TGTGCCAGCTCTTGGCGGGAGGAAATCGGGGAGCTGTTTTTT
>many|TRBV20-1|.|TRBJ2-7
CSAPPLVGLGSAYEQYF
TGCAGTGCCCCGCCCCTCGTCGGGCTGGGAAGCGCCTACGAGCAGTACTTC
>many|TRBV2|.|TRBJ2-3
CASSEGAAWADTQYF
TGTGCCAGCAGTGAAGGGGCTGCGTGGGCAGATACGCAGTATTTT
>many|TRBV7-8|TRBD1|TRBJ2-6
CASSLPDRGTGANVLTF
TGTGCCAGCAGCCTCCCGGACAGGGGGACGGGGGCCAACGTCCTGACTTTC
>.|TRBV11-2|.|TRBJ1-1
CASSLEGQNTEAFF
TGTGCCAGCAGCTTAGAGGGGCAGAACACTGAAGCTTTCTTT
>.|TRBV6-1|TRBD2|TRBJ2-3
CASSLTSGRMTDTQCF
TGTGCCAGCAGTCTGACTAGCGGGAGGATGACAGATACGCAGTGTTTT
>.|TRBV11-3|TRBD2|TRBJ2-3
CACSRSGRATDTQYF
TGTGCCTGCAGTCGGAGCGGGAGGGCCACAGATACGCAGTATTTT
>few|TRBV10-3|.|TRBJ1-2
CAISESAGRANYGYTF
TGTGCCATCAGTGAGTCAGCAGGGCGAGCTAACTATGGCTACACCTTC
>many|TRBV28|.|TRBJ2-7
CASLSTAFYEQYF
TGTGCCAGCCTCTCGACAGCATTTTACGAGCAGTACTTC
>many|TRBV9|.|TRBJ1-5
CASSVGNTNQPQHF
TGTGCCAGCAGCGTAGGGAATACGAACCAGCCCCAGCATTTT
>many|TRBV30|TRBD2|TRBJ2-5
CAWRIPGGETQYF
TGTGCCTGGAGGATTCCGGGGGGGGAGACCCAGTACTTC
>few|TRBV7-9|TRBD2|TRBJ2-5
CASSKTSGRAGTQYF
TGTGCCAGCAGCAAGACTAGCGGTCGGGCTGGGACCCAGTACTTC
>.|TRBV9|.|TRBJ1-5
CASSPSGVGNQPQHF
TGTGCCAGCAGCCCCTCAGGGGTTGGTAATCAGCCCCAGCATTTT
>many|TRBV20-1|.|TRBJ2-7
CSARDFSGGPYEQYF
TGCAGTGCTAGAGATTTTAGCGGAGGGCCCTACGAGCAGTACTTC
>many|TRBV11-2|TRBD1|TRBJ2-1
CASSSGQGAYNEQFF
TGTGCCAGCAGCTCGGGACAGGGGGCCTACAATGAGCAGTTCTTC
>many|TRBV28|.|TRBJ2-3
CASSLEGGPTDTQYF
TGTGCCAGCAGTTTAGAGGGAGGCCCGACAGATACGCAGTATTTT
>many|TRBV30|.|TRBJ2-1
CAWSRSGYNEQFF
TGTGCCTGGAGTCGTTCGGGATACAATGAGCAGTTCTTC
>.|TRBV27|.|TRBJ1-1
CASSLRMGGDTEAFF
TGTGCCAGCAGTTTAAGGATGGGCGGCGACACTGAAGCTTTCTTT
>many|TRBV11-2|TRBD2|TRBJ2-7
CASSLGPSGAYEQYF
TGTGCCAGCAGCTTAGGTCCTAGCGGGGCTTACGAGCAGTACTTC
>many|TRBV12-3/TRBV12-4|.|TRBJ1-6
CASSYESRNSPLHF
TGTGCCAGCAGTTACGAGTCGCGGAATTCACCCCTCCACTTT
>many|TRBV12-3/TRBV12-4|.|TRBJ2-2
CASSFTAGSGELFF
TGTGCCAGCAGTTTTACCGCGGGGTCCGGGGAGCTGTTTTTT
>.|TRBV5-1|.|TRBJ2-2
CASSLGQDTGELFF
TGCGCCAGCAGCTTGGGTCAAGACACCGGGGAGCTGTTTTTT
>many|TRBV30|.|TRBJ1-1
CAWRSQYTEAFF
TGTGCCTGGAGGTCTCAGTACACTGAAGCTTTCTTT
>few|TRBV3-1|TRBD1|TRBJ2-2
CASSTTGGNTGELFF
TGTGCCAGCAGTACAACAGGGGGGAACACCGGGGAGCTGTTTTTT
>few|TRBV9|.|TRBJ2-4
CASSTRLRDIQYF
TGTGCCAGCAGCACCAGACTTAGAGATATTCAGTACTTC
>many|TRBV12-3/TRBV12-4|TRBD1|TRBJ2-3
CASSWGTGTDTQYF
TGTGCCAGCAGTTGGGGGACAGGGACAGATACGCAGTATTTT
>.|TRBV6-1|TRBD2|TRBJ2-1
CASSLERESYNEQFF
TGTGCCAGCAGTCTAGAGCGGGAGTCCTACAATGAGCAGTTCTTC
>medium-sized|TRBV5-1|.|TRBJ1-1
CASSLGGANTEAFF
TGTGCCAGCAGCTTAGGGGGGGCGAACACTGAAGCTTTCTTT
>many|TRBV12-3/TRBV12-4|.|TRBJ2-7
CASSLKGRHEQYF
TGTGCCAGCAGTTTAAAGGGCCGACACGAGCAGTACTTC
>many|TRBV27|TRBD2|TRBJ2-1
CASRPGASGDNEQFF
TGTGCCAGCAGACCTGGGGCTAGCGGGGACAATGAGCAGTTCTTC
>many|TRBV20-1|.|TRBJ1-1
CSALTDLNTEAFF
TGCAGTGCCTTAACTGACCTGAACACTGAAGCTTTCTTT
>many|TRBV20-1|.|TRBJ2-7
CSASRGARYEQYF
TGCAGTGCTAGTCGAGGGGCTCGGTACGAGCAGTACTTC
>many|TRBV12-3/TRBV12-4|.|TRBJ2-5
CASSSTRETQYF
TGTGCCAGCAGTTCCACCCGAGAGACCCAGTACTTC
>few|TRBV7-2|.|TRBJ1-4
CASSLQAPGEKLFF
TGTGCCAGCAGCCTCCAAGCTCCGGGTGAAAAACTGTTTTTT
>.|TRBV7-3|.|TRBJ2-5
CASSPGHSIETQYF
TGTGCCAGCAGCCCAGGTCACTCCATTGAGACCCAGTACTTC
>many|TRBV5-1|.|TRBJ1-2
CASTSRADGYGYTF
TGCGCCAGCACCTCACGGGCGGACGGCTATGGCTACACCTTC
>.|TRBV20-1|.|TRBJ1-5
CSATDPNRQAGNQPQHF
TGCAGTGCTACCGACCCGAACCGTCAGGCGGGCAATCAGCCCCAGCATTTT
>few|TRBV2|TRBD1|TRBJ1-1
CASGTGGTEAFF
TGTGCCAGCGGGACAGGGGGCACTGAAGCTTTCTTT
>many|TRBV27|.|TRBJ1-2
CASSLLGGKGYTF
TGTGCCAGCAGTTTATTAGGAGGGAAGGGCTACACCTTC
>few|TRBV5-1|.|TRBJ2-7
CASSLTVQGWASEQYF
TGCGCCAGCAGCTTGACTGTGCAGGGGTGGGCGAGCGAGCAGTACTTC
>many|TRBV2|.|TRBJ2-1
CASSEATYYNEQFF
TGTGCCAGCAGTGAAGCCACCTACTACAATGAGCAGTTCTTC
>many|TRBV27|.|TRBJ2-1
CASGSPERAGNEQFF
TGTGCCAGCGGGAGCCCGGAGAGGGCGGGCAATGAGCAGTTCTTC